Following are 5 T cell receptor beta chains from one sample sequenced in a study of blood T cell repertoires in COVID-19. Only in-frame clones appear in the TCRdb table, and some are missing; sequencing was by immunoSEQ multiplex PCR. Of roughly 250,000 clones listed, more than 75% are singletons. The specimen sequenced was PBMCs or T cells enriched from blood (not recorded which). The receptors derive from a woman aged 35 to 49 with acute COVID-19.

V gene TRBV28 combines with J gene TRBJ2-5; the D is unclear. CDR1 MDHEN and CDR2 SYDVKM come from the germline V gene. Trimming took off 5 bases at V and 1 base at J, with 11 bases between the two ends. The CDR3 is made up of 14 amino acids. The CDR3 sequence is CASSPGTFQETQYF. CDR3 bases: TGTGCCAGCAGTCCAGGCACATTCCAAGAGACCCAGTACTTC.

V and J are TRBV2 and TRBJ2-5; D is perhaps TRBD2 (5 bases). The CDR3 is 15 residues long. Trimming removed 4 bases from V and 2 bases from J, with 14 bases in between. Germline loops: CDR1 SNHLY, CDR2 FYNNEI. The CDR3 region is CASSARASSQETQYF. The CDR3 nucleotides read TGTGCCAGCAGTGCCCGGGCTAGCAGTCAAGAGACCCAGTACTTC.

The chain links TRBV7-9 to TRBJ2-7, with a tentative D call TRBD1 (6 bases). Trimming cost V 3 bases and J 2 bases, with 11 bases left between them. CDR3 length: 14 amino acids. Per germline, CDR1 SEHNR and CDR2 FQNEAQ (reference sequence). The CDR3 sequence is CASSLDRAAYEQYF. In DNA, the CDR3 is TGTGCCAGCAGCTTGGACAGAGCCGCCTACGAGCAGTACTTC.

The rearrangement uses TRBV14 and TRBJ1-6; 9 bases line up with TRBD1. CDR1 is SGHDN, CDR2 FVKESK, per germline. J lost 7 bases, V lost 6 bases, and 7 bases had no gene match. This CDR3 is 15 amino acids long. CDR3 nucleotide sequence: TGTGCCAGCAGTCAGACAGGGGGGAGGAATTCACCCCTCCACTTT. The encoded protein is CASSQTGGRNSPLHF.

Worth noting for this clone: No DNA is shown, since the ends of the CDR3 on it are uncertain; the CDR3 is the one TCRdb lists. The chain is built from TRBV11-2 and TRBJ1-4; whether TRBD1, the table's D call, matches the DNA was not checked. Germline CDR1 reads SGHAT; CDR2 reads FQNNGV. Counting both end residues, the CDR3 totals 15 amino acids. The CDR3 reads CASSSTLGAGEKLFF.